This T cell receptor (beta chain) was captured by sequencing in a study of PD-1 blockade in classical Hodgkin lymphoma. Study observations and caveats: Patients newly diagnosed and complete responders had comparable baseline diversity.

Time point reported: cycle 4 day 1 (C4D1), after 6 weeks of nivolumab. Each patient's relapse followed autologous stem cell transplantation, and brentuximab vedotin exposure varied. V lost 6 bases to trimming and J lost 4 bases; unmatched junction nucleotides: 6. The CDR3 covers 14 residues. Germline V lookup: CDR1 LNHDA, CDR2 SQIVND (reference sequence). Details on this clone: Its matching antigen is unknown.

The data were produced by immunoSEQ multiplex PCR, yet TCRdb's version contains in-frame clones alone and is incomplete. The data hold about 44,000 clones, with roughly 65% observed a single time. The source was peripheral blood mononuclear cells (PBMCs), collected before the fourth cycle of nivolumab. The receptor was derived from a human donor with classical Hodgkin lymphoma. The chain combines TRBV19 with TRBJ2-3, with TRBD1 identical over 8 bases. In nucleotides, the CDR3 is TGTGCCAGTAGACAACAGGGGGATGCAGATACGCAGTATTTT. Translation gives CASRQQGDADTQYF.